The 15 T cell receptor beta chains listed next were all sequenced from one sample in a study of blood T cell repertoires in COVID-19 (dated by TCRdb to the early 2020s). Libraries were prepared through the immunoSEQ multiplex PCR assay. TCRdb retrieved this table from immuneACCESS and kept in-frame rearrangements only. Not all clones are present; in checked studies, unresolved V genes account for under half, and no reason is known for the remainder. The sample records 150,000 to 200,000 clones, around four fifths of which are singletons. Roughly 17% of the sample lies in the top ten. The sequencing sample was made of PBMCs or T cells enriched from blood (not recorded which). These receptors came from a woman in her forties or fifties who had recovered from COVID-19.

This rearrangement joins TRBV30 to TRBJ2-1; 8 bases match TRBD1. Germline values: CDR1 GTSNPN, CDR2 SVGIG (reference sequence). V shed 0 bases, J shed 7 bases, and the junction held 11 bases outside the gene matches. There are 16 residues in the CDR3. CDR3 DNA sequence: TGTGCCTGGAGTGTACAGGGGGTAGCGGCCTCTAATGAGCAGTTCTTC. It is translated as CAWSVQGVAASNEQFF.

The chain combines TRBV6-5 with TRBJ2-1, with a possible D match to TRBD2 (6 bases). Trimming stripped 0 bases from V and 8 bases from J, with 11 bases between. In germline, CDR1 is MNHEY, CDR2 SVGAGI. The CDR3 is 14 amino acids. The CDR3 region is CASSYSLARDEQFF. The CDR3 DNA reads TGTGCCAGCAGTTACTCACTAGCTCGGGATGAGCAGTTCTTC.

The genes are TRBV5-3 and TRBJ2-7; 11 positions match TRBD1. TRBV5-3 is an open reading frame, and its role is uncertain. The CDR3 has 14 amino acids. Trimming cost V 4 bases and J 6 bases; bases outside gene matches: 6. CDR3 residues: CARSPRDRGFEQYF. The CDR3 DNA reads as TGTGCCAGAAGCCCCAGGGACAGGGGGTTCGAGCAGTACTTC.

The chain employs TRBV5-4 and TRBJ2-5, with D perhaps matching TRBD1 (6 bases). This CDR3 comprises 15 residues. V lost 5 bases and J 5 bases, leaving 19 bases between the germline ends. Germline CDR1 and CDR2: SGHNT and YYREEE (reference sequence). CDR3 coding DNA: TGTGCCAGCAGGCTGATGGGGGCGGAGTTGGAGACCCAGTACTTC. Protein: CASRLMGAELETQYF.

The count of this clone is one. CDR3 amino acids: CASSRTANEQYF. CDR3 nucleotide sequence: TGTGCCAGCAGCAGGACAGCGAACGAGCAGTACTTC. The chain couples TRBV7-9 to TRBJ2-7; D is possibly TRBD1 (6 bases). The CDR3 has 12 amino acids. Trimming removed 5 bases at V and 5 bases at J, with 10 bases between. CDR1 SEHNR and CDR2 FQNEAQ come from the germline V gene (reference sequence).

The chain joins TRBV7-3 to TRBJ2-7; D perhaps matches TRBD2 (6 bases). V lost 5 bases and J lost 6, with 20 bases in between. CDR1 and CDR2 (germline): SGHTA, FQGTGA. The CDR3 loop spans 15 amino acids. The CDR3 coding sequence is TGTGCCAGCAGCAAAGCGGGCGGGATTCGTCCCGAGCAGTACTTC. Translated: CASSKAGGIRPEQYF.

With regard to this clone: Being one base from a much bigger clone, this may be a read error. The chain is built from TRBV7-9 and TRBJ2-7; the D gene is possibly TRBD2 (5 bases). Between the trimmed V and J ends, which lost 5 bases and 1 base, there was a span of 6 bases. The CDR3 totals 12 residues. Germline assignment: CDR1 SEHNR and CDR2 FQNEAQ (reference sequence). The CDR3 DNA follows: TGTGCCAGCAGCGGACTGTCCTACGAGCAGTACTTC. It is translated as CASSGLSYEQYF.

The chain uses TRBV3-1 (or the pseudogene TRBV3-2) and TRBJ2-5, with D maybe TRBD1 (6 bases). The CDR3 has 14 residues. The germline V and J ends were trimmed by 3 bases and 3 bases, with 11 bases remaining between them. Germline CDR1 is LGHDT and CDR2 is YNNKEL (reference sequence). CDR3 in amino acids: CASSQFQGKETQYF. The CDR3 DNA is TGTGCCAGCAGCCAGTTCCAGGGGAAAGAGACCCAGTACTTC.

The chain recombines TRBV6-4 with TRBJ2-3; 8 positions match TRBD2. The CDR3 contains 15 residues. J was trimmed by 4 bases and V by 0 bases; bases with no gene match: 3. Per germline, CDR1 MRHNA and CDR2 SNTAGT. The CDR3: CASSDSAGAPDTQYF. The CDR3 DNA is TGTGCCAGCAGTGACTCAGCGGGAGCTCCAGATACGCAGTATTTT.

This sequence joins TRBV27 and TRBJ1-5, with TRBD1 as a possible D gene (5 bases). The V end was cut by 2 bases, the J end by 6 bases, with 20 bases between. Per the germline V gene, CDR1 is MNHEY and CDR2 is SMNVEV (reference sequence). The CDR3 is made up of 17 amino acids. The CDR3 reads CASSLGFPGDWGQPQHF. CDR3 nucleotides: TGTGCCAGCAGTTTAGGGTTTCCGGGGGATTGGGGTCAGCCCCAGCATTTT.

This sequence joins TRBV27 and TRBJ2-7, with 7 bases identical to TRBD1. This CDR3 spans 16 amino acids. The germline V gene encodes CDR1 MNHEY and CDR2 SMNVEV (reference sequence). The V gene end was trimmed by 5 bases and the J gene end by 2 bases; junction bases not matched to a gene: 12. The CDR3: CASSETQGYGTYEQYF. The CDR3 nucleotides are TGTGCCAGCAGTGAAACACAGGGGTATGGGACCTACGAGCAGTACTTC.

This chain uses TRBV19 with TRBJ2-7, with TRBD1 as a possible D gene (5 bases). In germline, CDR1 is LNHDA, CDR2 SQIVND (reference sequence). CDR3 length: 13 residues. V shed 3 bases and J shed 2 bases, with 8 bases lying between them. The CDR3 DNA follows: TGTGCCAGTAGTATCAGCAGGGCCTACGAGCAGTACTTC. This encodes CASSISRAYEQYF.

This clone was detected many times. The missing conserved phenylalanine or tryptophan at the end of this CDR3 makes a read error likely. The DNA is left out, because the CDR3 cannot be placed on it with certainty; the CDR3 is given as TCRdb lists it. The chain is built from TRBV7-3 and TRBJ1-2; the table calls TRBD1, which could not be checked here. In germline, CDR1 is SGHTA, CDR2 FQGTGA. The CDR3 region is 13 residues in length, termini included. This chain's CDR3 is CASSLPLRDRGHL.

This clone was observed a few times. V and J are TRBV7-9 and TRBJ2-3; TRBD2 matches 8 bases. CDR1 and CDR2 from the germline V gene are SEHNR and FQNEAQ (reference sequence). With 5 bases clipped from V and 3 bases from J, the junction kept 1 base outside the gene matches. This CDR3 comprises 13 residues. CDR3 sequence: CASSPSGTDTQYF. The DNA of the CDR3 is TGTGCCAGCAGCCCTAGCGGGACAGATACGCAGTATTTT.

The CDR3: CASSKRAGAYNEQFF. The CDR3 DNA follows: TGTGCCAGTAGCAAGCGGGCGGGAGCATACAATGAGCAGTTCTTC. The chain combines TRBV19 with TRBJ2-1; 7 bases fit TRBD2. This CDR3 is 15 amino acids long. Trimming took 6 bases from V and 4 from J; bases not matched to a gene: 9. Germline V CDR1 and CDR2: LNHDA, SQIVND (reference sequence). Full variable domain (missing parts from reference TRBV19 and TRBJ2-1): DGGITQSPKYLFRKEGQNVTLSCEQNLNHDAMYWYRQDPGQGLRLIYYSQIVNDFQKGDIAEGYSVSREKKESFPLTVTSAQKNPTAFYLCASSKRAGAYNEQFFGPGTRLTVL.